These 8 T cell receptor beta chains were all obtained from the same sample, sequenced in a study of spatial heterogeneity in lung cancer. Their recognized antigens are unknown. Study observations and caveats: Intratumoral expanded alpha and beta TCR counts were found to track tumor mutation counts.

Sample time point: sample taken at primary tumor resection. TCRdb re-derived calls from the 5' RACE reads in MiXCR, one entry per CDR3 protein. Of about 15,000 distinct CDR3 sequences in the sample, about 6.3% were seen once. Source: lung tumor tissue, taken at surgery. The receptors derive from a male donor with early-stage non-small cell lung cancer.

This clonotype was counted only a few times. This beta chain is a stray sequence in a library constructed for alpha chains; its clone size is not meaningful. The chain couples TRBV20-1 to TRBJ2-3; no clear D gene. This CDR3 spans 12 amino acids. The germline V gene has CDR1 DFQATT and CDR2 SNEGSKA (reference sequence). With 6 bases removed from V and 4 bases from J, the gap between germline ends came to 11 bases. CDR3 nucleotide sequence: TGCAGTGCAGGCCAGAGGCCAGATACGCAGTATTTT. It codes for CSAGQRPDTQYF.

In its sample, this clonotype was seen a few times. This beta chain came through as a stray read in a library set up for alpha chains, and its size says little. The genes are TRBV12-3 or TRBV12-4 and TRBJ2-1; a weak D match, TRBD1 (6 bases). V gave up 5 bases and J gave up 0 bases, with 14 bases separating them. The CDR3 spans 16 residues. The CDR3 bases are TGTGCCAGCAGTCCCAGGGGCGGTAGCTCCTACAATGAGCAGTTCTTC. It is translated as CASSPRGGSSYNEQFF.

This clonotype was detected ten times or more. Since the library was made to target alpha chains, this beta chain is a stray read and its abundance is not meaningful. The V call is TRBV6-5, the J call TRBJ1-5; D gene ambiguous. The CDR3 runs 14 residues. Trimming left V 0 bases short and J 0 bases short, with 3 bases between. CDR1 is MNHEY and CDR2 is SVGAGI in the germline V gene. In DNA, the CDR3 is TGTGCCAGCAGTTACTCATATAGCAATCAGCCCCAGCATTTT. Translated, it gives CASSYSYSNQPQHF.

In its sample, this clonotype was seen many times. This beta chain came through as a stray read in a library set up for alpha chains, and its size says little. V is TRBV7-9 and J is TRBJ2-7, with D perhaps matching TRBD1 (5 bases). Trimming shortened V by 5 bases and J by 3 bases, and 8 bases separated the two germline ends. This CDR3 spans 12 amino acids. Germline assignment: CDR1 SEHNR and CDR2 FQNEAQ (reference sequence). The CDR3 nucleotides read TGTGCCAGCAGCACGACAGTCTACGAGCAGTACTTC. This translates into CASSTTVYEQYF.

This clonotype counts as medium-sized. Being off target in a library aimed at alpha chains, this beta chain has a size of little meaning. The CDR3 nucleotides are TGCGCCAGCAGCCACAGGACAGGTATGGAGCCCGATCAGCCCCAGCATTTT. Protein sequence: CASSHRTGMEPDQPQHF. The V call is TRBV4-1, the J call TRBJ1-5; TRBD1 agrees at 7 bases. The CDR3 has 17 amino acids. V gave up 3 bases and J gave up 5 bases; unmatched junction bases: 13. Germline-derived CDR1 and CDR2 are MGHRA and YSYEKL.

This clonotype was counted at least ten times. This beta chain was picked up by a library intended for alpha chains and is off target, so its count carries little meaning. J is TRBJ2-7 and V is TRBV4-1; TRBD2 matches at 9 bases. Germline V lookup: CDR1 MGHRA, CDR2 YSYEKL. Trimming took 3 bases from V and 3 from J; bases not matched to a gene: 6. The CDR3 extends over 15 amino acids. CDR3 sequence: CASSQGTSSFYEQYF. CDR3 bases: TGCGCCAGCAGCCAGGGGACTAGCAGTTTCTACGAGCAGTACTTC.

This clonotype was counted many times. This beta chain was picked up by a library intended for alpha chains and is off target, so its count carries little meaning. The chain uses TRBV20-1 and TRBJ1-2; TRBD1 might be the D (5 bases). This CDR3 has 13 amino acids. The germline V gene encodes CDR1 DFQATT and CDR2 SNEGSKA (reference sequence). V lost 0 bases and J lost 4, with 9 bases in between. The CDR3 nucleotides read TGCAGTGCTAGAGATCGGGGGGGCTATGGCTACACCTTC. Amino acids: CSARDRGGYGYTF.

Remarks on this clonotype: With the library built for alpha chains, this beta chain is off target and its frequency is not meaningful. The rearrangement links TRBV7-9 to TRBJ2-1, with 8 bases matching TRBD2. CDR3 size: 15 residues. The J segment lost 5 bases and the V segment lost 5 bases, leaving 8 bases of the junction unmatched. Germline CDR1 SEHNR, CDR2 FQNEAQ (reference sequence). The CDR3 DNA is TGTGCCAGCAGCCCCAGGCTAGCGGGTGACAATGAGCAGTTCTTC. Protein product: CASSPRLAGDNEQFF.